The 21 T cell receptor beta chains below were found in one sample sequenced in a study of CD4 T cells in relation to SARS-CoV-2 and coronaviruses. Their antigen targets remain unknown. Generated by immunoSEQ multiplex PCR, the TCRdb table keeps only in-frame clones and is missing some. Among 9,000 to 13,000 clones, 65% to 90% were seen once, and the ten largest hold less than 30%. CD4+ T cells from unexposed donors were obtained before the COVID-19 pandemic (2011-2018). After ten to eleven days of culture, CD4+ T cells were isolated. Sequenced material: CD4+ T cells from PBMCs, cultured in vitro. The receptors shown here come from a human donor in good health.

The chain employs TRBV4-1 and TRBJ2-7; 9 bases agree with TRBD1. This CDR3 region has 16 residues. CDR1 and CDR2 from the germline V gene are MGHRA and YSYEKL. After removal of 1 base from V and 2 bases from J, the junction contained 6 bases not matched to a gene. In DNA, the CDR3 is TGCGCCAGCAGCCAAGGACCGGGACAGGGAACCTACGAGCAGTACTTC. This gives the protein CASSQGPGQGTYEQYF.

The rearrangement joins TRBV7-9 to TRBJ2-7; D is perhaps TRBD2 (5 bases). The V end lost 5 bases, the J end lost 7 bases, and 12 bases lay between the germline ends. There are 12 residues in the CDR3. Germline lookup yields CDR1 SEHNR and CDR2 FQNEAQ (reference sequence). The CDR3, as DNA: TGTGCCAGCAGCCAGATGCGGAGGGAGCAGTACTTC. Its protein is CASSQMRREQYF.

The chain carries TRBV11-2 and TRBJ1-1; D possibly corresponds to TRBD1 (5 bases). V was shortened by 5 bases and J by 1 base, with 14 bases between the two germline ends. This CDR3 region has 15 residues. In germline, CDR1 is SGHAT, CDR2 FQNNGV. The CDR3 loop is CASSPRQRPNTEAFF. CDR3 DNA sequence: TGTGCCAGCAGCCCGAGACAGCGACCGAACACTGAAGCTTTCTTT.

The chain has TRBV7-2 and TRBJ2-5, with TRBD2 identical over 7 bases. The ends lost 2 bases at V and 4 bases at J; junction bases unmatched: 7. This CDR3 has 15 amino acids. Germline V gene sequence: CDR1 SGHTA, CDR2 FQGNSA. CDR3 coding DNA: TGTGCCAGCAGCTTACGGGGGGATTATATAGAGACCCAGTACTTC. Translating it yields CASSLRGDYIETQYF.

The chain is built from TRBV10-3 and TRBJ2-3; weak D call: TRBD1 (6 bases). The CDR3 runs 18 residues. V lost 0 bases to trimming and J lost 2 bases, with 18 bases between them. Germline loops: CDR1 ENHRY, CDR2 SYGVKD. CDR3 DNA sequence: TGTGCCATCAGTGAGTCACATACCGGGACAACCTACACAGATACGCAGTATTTT. Protein: CAISESHTGTTYTDTQYF.

This rearrangement joins TRBV7-2 to TRBJ2-2; no clear D. The CDR3 is 15 amino acids. The germline V gene has CDR1 SGHTA and CDR2 FQGNSA. V gave up 5 bases and J gave up 6 bases, with 16 bases separating them. The CDR3 DNA sequence: TGTGCCAGCAGCCCGCTCCTCGGACCAGCCGGGGAGCTGTTTTTT. It translates to CASSPLLGPAGELFF.

The V and J genes are TRBV14 and TRBJ1-6; D might be TRBD1 (5 bases). The length of the CDR3 is 16 residues. Germline values: CDR1 SGHDN, CDR2 FVKESK. The germline V and J ends were trimmed by 1 base and 10 bases, with 17 bases remaining between them. The CDR3 nucleotides are TGTGCCAGCAGCCAAGGGGGCGCCCCCTCGGGATCACCCCTCCACTTT. It encodes CASSQGGAPSGSPLHF.

V usage is TRBV27 and J usage is TRBJ1-6; 7 bases agree with TRBD1. Unmatched junction bases numbered 8, after V lost 6 bases and J lost 9 bases. Germline V gene data show CDR1 as MNHEY and CDR2 as SMNVEV (reference sequence). The CDR3 loop spans 14 amino acids. The CDR3 coding sequence is TGTGCCAGCAGGCCGGGACAGCCCGGTTCACCCCTCCACTTT. Its translation is CASRPGQPGSPLHF.

This clone was seen only a few times. The chain employs TRBV16 and TRBJ1-1; D remains unclear. Germline CDR1 is KGHSY and CDR2 is FQNENV. The CDR3 runs to 17 residues. The ends were cut back, 0 bases at V and 1 base at J, with 15 bases in the middle. CDR3 residues: CASSQSHPRTANTEAFF. The DNA of the CDR3 is TGTGCCAGCAGCCAATCCCACCCCCGGACGGCGAACACTGAAGCTTTCTTT.

V is TRBV24-1 and J is TRBJ2-1, with D possibly being TRBD1 (6 bases). CDR1 is KGHDR and CDR2 is SFDVKD in the germline V gene. The CDR3 contains 17 residues. Trimming removed 0 bases from V and 4 bases from J, with 15 bases in between. The CDR3 DNA reads TGTGCCACCAGTGATTTGCTATTCGGGACACTTTACAATGAGCAGTTCTTC. Residues: CATSDLLFGTLYNEQFF.

The V and J genes are TRBV19 and TRBJ2-5; 12 nucleotides match TRBD2. Germline assignment: CDR1 LNHDA and CDR2 SQIVND (reference sequence). There are 16 residues in the CDR3. The V gene end was trimmed by 6 bases and the J gene end by 0 bases; junction bases not matched to a gene: 5. CDR3 in DNA: TGTGCCAGTAGCGGACTAGCGGGGCCGTACCAAGAGACCCAGTACTTC. Translation: CASSGLAGPYQETQYF.

The chain employs TRBV11-2 and TRBJ2-5; D possibly matches TRBD1 or TRBD2 (5 bases each). Trimming took 8 bases from V and 2 from J, leaving 24 bases between them. There are 17 residues in the CDR3. The germline V gene has CDR1 SGHAT and CDR2 FQNNGV. CDR3 sequence (DNA): TGTGCCAGCTCCCAGGGTGGGAGTCCCGGCGGGCAAGAGACCCAGTACTTC. The encoded protein is CASSQGGSPGGQETQYF.

V gene TRBV7-9 combines with J gene TRBJ2-1; 8 bases match TRBD1. The CDR3 length is 12 residues. Germline CDR1 and CDR2: SEHNR and FQNEAQ (reference sequence). The V gene end was trimmed by 2 bases and the J gene end by 14 bases; junction bases not matched to a gene: 5. CDR3: CASSLHGTGEFF. CDR3 in DNA: TGTGCCAGCAGCTTACACGGGACAGGAGAGTTCTTC.

This rearrangement joins TRBV6-1 to TRBJ1-1, with D perhaps matching TRBD1 (6 bases). Trimming cost V 2 bases and J 3 bases, with 25 bases left between them. The germline V gene has CDR1 MNHNS and CDR2 SASEGT. The CDR3 is made up of 19 amino acids. CDR3 nucleotides: TGTGCCAGCAGTGAATCCATAAGCAGAGAGTACAGGGTCGACACTGAAGCTTTCTTT. Its translation is CASSESISREYRVDTEAFF.

This chain connects TRBV5-1 to TRBJ1-1, with D perhaps matching TRBD1 (6 bases). CDR1 is SGHRS and CDR2 is YFSETQ in the germline V gene. This CDR3 has 15 residues. V dropped 0 bases and J dropped 2 bases, with 11 bases sitting between them. The CDR3 nucleotides are TGCGCCAGCAGCTTGGTGGGGGCCCAAAACACTGAAGCTTTCTTT. It encodes CASSLVGAQNTEAFF.

This clone has only one observation. V gene TRBV19 combines with J gene TRBJ2-1; the D gene is possibly TRBD1 (6 bases). CDR3 length equals 17 residues. Germline assignment: CDR1 LNHDA and CDR2 SQIVND (reference sequence). The ends were cut back, 1 base at V and 4 bases at J, with 17 bases in the middle. The DNA for the CDR3 is TGTGCCAGTAGTATAGCGAGGGGGTGGACAGCTTACAATGAGCAGTTCTTC. Its translation is CASSIARGWTAYNEQFF. Supplemented by reference TRBV19 and TRBJ2-1, the full variable domain reads DGGITQSPKYLFRKEGQNVTLSCEQNLNHDAMYWYRQDPGQGLRLIYYSQIVNDFQKGDIAEGYSVSREKKESFPLTVTSAQKNPTAFYLCASSIARGWTAYNEQFFGPGTRLTVL.

This clone came up once. This sequence joins TRBV18 and TRBJ2-3; D gene unclear. This CDR3 comprises 14 residues. V was trimmed by 0 bases and J by 1 base, leaving 5 bases between them. Looked up from germline, CDR1 is KGHSH and CDR2 is LQKENI. This CDR3 reads CASSPPSRTDTQYF. CDR3 nucleotides: TGTGCCAGCTCACCACCGTCCCGCACAGATACGCAGTATTTT.

The rearrangement joins TRBV6-6 to TRBJ2-5, with 12 bases that match TRBD2. The ends lost 4 bases at V and 5 bases at J; junction bases unmatched: 5. The CDR3 covers 15 residues. The germline CDR1 and CDR2 sequences are MNHNY and SVGAGI (reference sequence). CDR3 DNA: TGTGCCAGCAGTTGGACTAGCGGGGAGGGGGAGACCCAGTACTTC. Its protein is CASSWTSGEGETQYF.

The chain recombines TRBV7-3 with TRBJ2-1; the match to TRBD2 covers 12 bases. Germline V gives CDR1 SGHTA, CDR2 FQGTGA. This CDR3 spans 17 amino acids. V shed 4 bases and J 3 bases; nucleotides not matched to a gene: 7. The DNA of the CDR3 is TGTGCCAGCAGCTCCACCCCACTAGCGGGAGGCTACAATGAGCAGTTCTTC. Encoded protein: CASSSTPLAGGYNEQFF.

The chain is built from TRBV15 and TRBJ2-1; 7 bases are shared with TRBD2. This CDR3 region has 16 residues. The trim removed 1 base at V and 4 bases at J, leaving 7 bases unmatched. Germline CDR1 and CDR2: LNHNV and YYDKDF (reference sequence). The CDR3 region is CATSRGYSGRYNEQFF. The DNA for the CDR3 is TGTGCCACCAGCAGAGGTTATAGCGGGCGATACAATGAGCAGTTCTTC. Together with reference TRBV15 and TRBJ2-1, the CDR3 gives the full variable domain: DAMVIQNPRYQVTQFGKPVTLSCSQTLNHNVMYWYQQKSSQAPKLLFHYYDKDFNNEADTPDNFQSRRPNTSFCFLDIRSPGLGDTAMYLCATSRGYSGRYNEQFFGPGTRLTVL.

In DNA, the CDR3 is TGTGCCAGCAGTTTCCTGACAAAGGGCTACACCTTC. This sequence encodes CASSFLTKGYTF. The J gene is TRBJ1-2, the V gene TRBV12-3 or TRBV12-4; unclear D gene. The CDR3 loop spans 12 amino acids. V dropped 3 bases and J dropped 8 bases, with 10 bases sitting between them.